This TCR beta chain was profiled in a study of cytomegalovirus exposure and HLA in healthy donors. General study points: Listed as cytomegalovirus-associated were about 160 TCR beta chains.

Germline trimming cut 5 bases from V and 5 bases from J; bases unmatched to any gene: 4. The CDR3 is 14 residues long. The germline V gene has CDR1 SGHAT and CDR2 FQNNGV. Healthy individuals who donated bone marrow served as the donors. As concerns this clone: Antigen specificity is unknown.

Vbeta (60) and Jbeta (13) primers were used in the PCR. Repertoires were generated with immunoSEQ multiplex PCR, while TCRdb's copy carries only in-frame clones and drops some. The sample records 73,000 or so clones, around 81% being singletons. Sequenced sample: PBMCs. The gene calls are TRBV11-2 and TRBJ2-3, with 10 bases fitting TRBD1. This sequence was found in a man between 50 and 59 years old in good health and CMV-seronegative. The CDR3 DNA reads TGTGCCAGCAGCCCAGACAGGGGGCGAGATACGCAGTATTTT. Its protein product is CASSPDRGRDTQYF.